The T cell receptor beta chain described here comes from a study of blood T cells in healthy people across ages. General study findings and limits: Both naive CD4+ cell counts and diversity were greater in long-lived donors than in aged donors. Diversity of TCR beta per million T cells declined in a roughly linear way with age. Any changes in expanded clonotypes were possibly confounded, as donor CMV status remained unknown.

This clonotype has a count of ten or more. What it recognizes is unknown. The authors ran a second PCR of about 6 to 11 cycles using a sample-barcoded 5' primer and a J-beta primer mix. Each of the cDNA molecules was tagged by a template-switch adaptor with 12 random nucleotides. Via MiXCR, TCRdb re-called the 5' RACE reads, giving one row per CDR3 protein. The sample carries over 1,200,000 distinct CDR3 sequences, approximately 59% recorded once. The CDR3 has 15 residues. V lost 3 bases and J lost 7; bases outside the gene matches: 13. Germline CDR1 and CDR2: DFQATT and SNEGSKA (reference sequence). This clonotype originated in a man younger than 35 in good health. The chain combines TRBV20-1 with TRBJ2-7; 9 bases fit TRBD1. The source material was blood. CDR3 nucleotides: TGCAGTGCTAGGGTGGAGGGGGACAGGGCGGGTGAGCAGTACTTC. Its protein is CSARVEGDRAGEQYF.